The T cell receptor (beta chain) described here comes from a study of CD8+ T cells in alopecia areata (dated by TCRdb to 2016 to 2019). For the wider study: High-throughput TCRbeta sequencing was used to examine T cell clonal expansion in alopecia areata in both the C3H/HeJ mouse model and human patients. Scalp clonality was compared among normal scalp (n=4), patchy alopecia areata scalp (n=8), and alopecia totalis/universalis scalp (n=8). RNA came from the PAXgene miRNA kit for fixed scalp, the miRNeasy kit for PBMCs, and the RNeasy kit for mouse skin. Human TCRbeta sequencing covered scalp tissue and sorted CD4+ and CD8+ peripheral blood T cells from patchy and totalis/universalis alopecia areata patients and healthy controls. TCRbeta CDR3 regions were amplified by immunoSEQ multiplex PCR with 35 Vbeta forward and 13 Jbeta reverse primers. Results the study describes overall, beyond this receptor: Shared TCR sequences between patients were less evident than in mice, which may be partly attributable to HLA diversity in the patient population. Resident alphabeta T cells in normal human skin are also sequenced, complicating scalp TCR repertoire analysis, unlike mouse skin dominated by gammadelta T cells. Lesional scalp, especially in alopecia totalis/universalis, showed higher clonality and more expanded CD8+ clones than normal scalp, suggesting antigenic drive.

After PBMCs were isolated by density centrifugation and stained for CD3, CD4 and CD8, a FACSAria was used to sort CD4+ and CD8+ T cells. Unaffected controls provided scalp biopsies and blood samples. Trimming accounts for 1 base at V and 5 bases at J, while the number of junction bases matched to no gene is 4. According to the germline V gene (reference sequence), CDR1 reads SEHNR and CDR2 reads FQNEAQ. The CDR3, cysteine through phenylalanine, is 15 amino acids long. Only the CDR3 region is kept as DNA, spanning 45 bases read in frame from base 1. About this clone: Its specific antigen is unknown. Base qualities are missing; no much larger clone stands one base away.

Receptor amplification or capture employed the immunoSEQ multiplex PCR assay. RNA was extracted from all samples and reverse transcribed into cDNA, which served as template for TCR sequencing. SuperScript III was used to make first-strand cDNA, primed with a 2:1 mix of oligo-dT and random hexamers. A synthetic immune receptor repertoire was used to measure amplification bias, and any remaining bias was corrected computationally. The authors' pipeline ran thus. Raw reads were preprocessed to remove errors, and CDR3 was defined by IMGT conventions from the conserved cysteine to phenylalanine. Clonality was computed by normalizing Shannon entropy by log2 of the number of productive unique TCRs and subtracting the result from 1. Whether each scalp clone was CD4 or CD8 was inferred by checking scalp TCRbeta sequences against the CD4 and CD8 repertoires from sorted blood. TCRdb retrieved this table from immuneACCESS and kept in-frame rearrangements only. Not all clones are present; in checked studies, unresolved V genes account for under half, and no reason is known for the remainder. V and J calls and clone size come straight from that table; D and trimming were deduced from the DNA. The sample profile shows about 200,000 clones; 56% of them were found once. Together, the top ten hold about 5.3% of the sample.

The rearrangement combines TRBV7-9 with TRBJ1-2; 10 of the junction bases match TRBD1. Material: CD8+ T cells sorted from blood. This clonotype was sampled from a human donor in good health. The CDR3 protein is CASSLETGGPYGYTF. The nucleotide sequence is given as TGTGCCAGCAGCTTAGAGACAGGGGGCCCATATGGCTACACCTTC.